This T cell receptor (beta chain) came from a study of CD8 T cells in ankylosing spondylitis. TCRdb called the 5' RACE reads again in MiXCR, with one record for every CDR3 protein. The profile shows about 250,000 distinct CDR3 sequences, about 18% of them singletons. Of note for this clonotype: Its antigen is currently unknown.

The CDR3 spans 13 residues. CDR1 and CDR2 from the germline V gene are SQVTM and ANQGSEA. The V end lost 3 bases, the J end lost 3 bases, and 8 bases lay between the germline ends. Overall study findings and caveats: Blood from ankylosing spondylitis patients appeared to carry a characteristic roughly eight-variant TCR beta motif. Before this, some motif variants had been reported in reactive arthritis synovial fluid and blood. From matched ankylosing spondylitis synovial fluid, disease-linked clones were reportedly recovered at significantly enriched levels. As for the disease-linked clones, they showed a CD8+ phenotype and occurred at relatively low frequencies in peripheral blood.

The chain employs TRBV29-1 and TRBJ1-4, with D tentatively TRBD1 (5 bases). This receptor was taken from a male donor with ankylosing spondylitis or in good health (not recorded which). Specimen: blood, either unsorted or a sorted T cell fraction (not recorded which). The CDR3 DNA reads TGCAGCGTTGAGGTGGGGCCTAATGAAAAACTGTTTTTT. Protein sequence: CSVEVGPNEKLFF.